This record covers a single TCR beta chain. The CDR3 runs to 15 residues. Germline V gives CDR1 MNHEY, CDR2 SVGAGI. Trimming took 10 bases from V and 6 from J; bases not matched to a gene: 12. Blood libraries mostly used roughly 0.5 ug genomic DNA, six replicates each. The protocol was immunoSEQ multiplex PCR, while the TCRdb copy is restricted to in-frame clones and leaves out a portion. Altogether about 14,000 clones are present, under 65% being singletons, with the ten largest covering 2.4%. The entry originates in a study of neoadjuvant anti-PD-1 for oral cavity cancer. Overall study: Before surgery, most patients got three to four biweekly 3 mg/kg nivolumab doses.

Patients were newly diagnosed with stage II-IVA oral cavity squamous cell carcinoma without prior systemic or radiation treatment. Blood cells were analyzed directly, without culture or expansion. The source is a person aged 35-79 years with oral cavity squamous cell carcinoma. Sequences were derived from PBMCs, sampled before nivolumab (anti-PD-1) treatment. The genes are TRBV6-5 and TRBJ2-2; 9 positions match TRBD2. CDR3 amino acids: CATNGMIAGAGELFF. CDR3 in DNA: TGTGCCACCAACGGGATGATAGCGGGGGCCGGGGAGCTGTTTTTT.